Sequencing of this T cell receptor beta chain was carried out in a study of T and B cells in COVID-19 patients. Study information: The recovered patients had mostly mild to moderate COVID-19 with outpatient management. Study-level points and caveats: Patients with COVID-19 reportedly showed strongly skewed T cell receptor beta variable and joining gene usage.

From blood, roughly 250-550 ng of genomic DNA served as TRB template. Multiplex PCR with BIOMED2 TRB-A/B primer pools amplified TRB rearrangements. TCRdb fed the multiplex PCR reads into MiXCR, producing one record per CDR3 protein. The sample holds about 11,000 distinct CDR3 sequences, around a third seen once. For this clonotype: Its specificity is not known.

The sample comprised blood. The clonotype comes from a human donor with active COVID-19.

CDR3 sequence (DNA): TGTGCCAGCAGCGTTTCTTTCGGGGTCACTGAAGCTTTCTTT. It codes for CASSVSFGVTEAFF. The chain employs TRBV6-5 and TRBJ1-1; D unclear. The CDR3 is made up of 14 amino acids. V was cut by 6 bases and J by 4 bases, with 15 bases left in between. Per the germline V gene, CDR1 is MNHEY and CDR2 is SVGAGI.